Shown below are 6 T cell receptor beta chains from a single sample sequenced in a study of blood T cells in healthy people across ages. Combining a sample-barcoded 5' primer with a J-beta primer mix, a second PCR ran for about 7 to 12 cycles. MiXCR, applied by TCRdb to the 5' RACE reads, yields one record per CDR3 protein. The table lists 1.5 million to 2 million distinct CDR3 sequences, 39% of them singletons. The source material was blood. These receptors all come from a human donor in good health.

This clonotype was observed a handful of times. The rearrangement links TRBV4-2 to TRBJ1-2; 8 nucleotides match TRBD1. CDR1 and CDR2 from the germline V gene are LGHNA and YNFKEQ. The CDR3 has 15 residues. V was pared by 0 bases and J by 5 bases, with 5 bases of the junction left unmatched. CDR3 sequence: CASSQDPTGEYGYTF. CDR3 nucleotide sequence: TGTGCCAGCAGCCAAGACCCGACAGGGGAGTATGGCTACACCTTC.

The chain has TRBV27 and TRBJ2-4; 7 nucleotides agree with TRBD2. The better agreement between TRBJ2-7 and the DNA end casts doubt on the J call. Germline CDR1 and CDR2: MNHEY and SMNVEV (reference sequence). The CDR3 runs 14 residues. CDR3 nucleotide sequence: TGTGCCAGCAGTCCCGACGGACTAGGGGACGAGCAGTACTTC. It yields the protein CASSPDGLGDEQYF.

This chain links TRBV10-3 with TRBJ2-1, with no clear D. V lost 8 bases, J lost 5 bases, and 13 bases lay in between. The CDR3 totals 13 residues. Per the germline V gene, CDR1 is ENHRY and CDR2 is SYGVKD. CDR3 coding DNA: TGTGCCATCGGCCGGGCAGGAGACAATGAGCAGTTCTTC. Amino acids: CAIGRAGDNEQFF.

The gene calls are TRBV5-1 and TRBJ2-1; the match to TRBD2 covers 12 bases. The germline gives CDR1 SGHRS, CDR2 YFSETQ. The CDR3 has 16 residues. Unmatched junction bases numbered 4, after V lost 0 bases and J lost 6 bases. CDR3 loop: CASSLELAGGINEQFF. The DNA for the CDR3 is TGCGCCAGCAGCTTGGAACTAGCGGGGGGAATCAATGAGCAGTTCTTC.

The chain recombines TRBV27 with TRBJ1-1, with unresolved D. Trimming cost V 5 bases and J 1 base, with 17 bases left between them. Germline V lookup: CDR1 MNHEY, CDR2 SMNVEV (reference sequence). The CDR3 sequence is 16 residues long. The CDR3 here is CASSLHPRLPNTEAFF. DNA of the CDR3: TGTGCCAGCAGTCTCCATCCAAGGTTACCGAACACTGAAGCTTTCTTT.

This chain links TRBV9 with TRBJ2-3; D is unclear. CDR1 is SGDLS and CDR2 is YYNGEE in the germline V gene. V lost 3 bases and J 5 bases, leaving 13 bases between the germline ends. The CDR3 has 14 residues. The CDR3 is CASSARPTIDTQYF. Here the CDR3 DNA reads TGTGCCAGCAGCGCCCGACCCACCATAGATACGCAGTATTTT.